These 10 T cell receptor beta chains were all obtained from the same sample, sequenced in a study of PD-1 blockade in classical Hodgkin lymphoma. Using immunoSEQ multiplex PCR, the repertoire was profiled, and TCRdb retains in-frame clones only, with some absent. The sample yields just under 100,000 clones, approximately 80% seen once. Relapses following autologous stem cell transplantation were seen in all patients, with brentuximab vedotin exposure varying. This sample comprised peripheral blood mononuclear cells (PBMCs), obtained at baseline. The receptors were sampled from a human donor with classical Hodgkin lymphoma.

This chain uses TRBV5-1 with TRBJ2-3; TRBD2 might be the D (6 bases). V was clipped by 4 bases and J by 0 bases, with 15 bases between them. CDR1 is SGHRS, CDR2 YFSETQ, per germline. The CDR3 totals 16 residues. CDR3 sequence: CASSPGLLLSTDTQYF. CDR3 in DNA: TGCGCCAGCAGCCCCGGACTACTCCTTAGCACAGATACGCAGTATTTT.

The CDR3 region is CASSLGNEQFF. The CDR3 DNA is TGTGCCAGCAGTCTCGGAAATGAGCAGTTCTTC. This chain uses TRBV27 with TRBJ2-1; D call uncertain. Trimming shortened V by 5 bases and J by 7 bases, and 6 bases separated the two germline ends. Germline CDR1 is MNHEY and CDR2 is SMNVEV (reference sequence). CDR3 length: 11 residues.

The genes are TRBV19 and TRBJ2-2; possibly TRBD1 for D (6 bases). V lost 9 bases and J lost 1, with 12 bases in between. The CDR3 totals 14 residues. CDR1 LNHDA and CDR2 SQIVND come from the germline V gene (reference sequence). The CDR3 nucleotides are TGTGCCAGCGAGCACAGGGTGAACACCGGGGAGCTGTTTTTT. It translates to CASEHRVNTGELFF.

This clone was counted between two and nine times. The CDR3 nucleotides are TGTGCCAGCAGTCCGGAGGGGTCGAACACTGAAGCTTTCTTT. Encoded protein: CASSPEGSNTEAFF. V is TRBV28 and J is TRBJ1-1; TRBD1 might be the D (5 bases). This CDR3 contains 14 residues. Germline CDR1 reads MDHEN; CDR2 reads SYDVKM. Trimming stripped 5 bases from V and 1 base from J, with 11 bases between. Complete variable domain (other parts from reference TRBV28 and TRBJ1-1): DVKVTQSSRYLVKRTGEKVFLECVQDMDHENMFWYRQDPGLGLRLIYFSYDVKMKEKGDIPEGYSVSREKKERFSLILESASTNQTSMYLCASSPEGSNTEAFFGQGTRLTVV.

The sample holds one count of this clone. The chain recombines TRBV27 with TRBJ2-2; D tentatively fits TRBD1 or TRBD2 (6 bases each). The CDR3 runs 15 residues. Germline lookup yields CDR1 MNHEY and CDR2 SMNVEV (reference sequence). Trimming removed 5 bases at V and 6 bases at J, with 16 bases between. The DNA of the CDR3 is TGTGCCAGCAGTCCTATTGGGGGGCAGGCCGGGGAGCTGTTTTTT. Protein: CASSPIGGQAGELFF.

The gene calls are TRBV9 and TRBJ1-2, with 10 bases matching TRBD1. This CDR3 is built from 14 residues. Germline V gene lookup returns CDR1 SGDLS and CDR2 YYNGEE. The J segment lost 5 bases and the V segment lost 4 bases, leaving 5 bases of the junction unmatched. The CDR3 DNA sequence: TGTGCCAGCAGCCCTCGGACAGGGGGGTATGGCTACACCTTC. Protein product: CASSPRTGGYGYTF.

This clone was seen only once. The chain combines TRBV19 with TRBJ2-1, with TRBD1 identical over 8 bases. This CDR3 has 16 amino acids. Germline assignment: CDR1 LNHDA and CDR2 SQIVND (reference sequence). V lost 3 bases and J lost 1; bases outside the gene matches: 5. The CDR3 region is CASSMPGTGSYNEQFF. CDR3 DNA: TGTGCCAGTAGTATGCCCGGGACAGGTTCCTACAATGAGCAGTTCTTC.

The chain is built from TRBV7-8 and TRBJ2-5; 7 bases are shared with TRBD1. The V segment lost 4 bases and the J segment 5 bases; nucleotides outside the gene matches: 7. The germline CDR1 and CDR2 sequences are SGHVS and FQNEAQ. CDR3 length: 14 residues. CDR3 DNA: TGTGCCAGCAGCTCCTCGACAGGGTCGGAGACCCAGTACTTC. It is translated as CASSSSTGSETQYF.

In its sample, this clone was seen once. The chain employs TRBV25-1 and TRBJ1-4; the D gene is possibly TRBD1 (6 bases). CDR1 and CDR2 (germline): MGHDK, SYGVNS. With 4 bases removed from V and 7 bases from J, the gap between germline ends came to 19 bases. The CDR3 length is 16 residues. The CDR3 region is CASSGDGGWLGEKLFF. CDR3 sequence (DNA): TGTGCCAGCAGTGGGGACGGGGGCTGGCTAGGTGAAAAACTGTTTTTT.

The gene calls are TRBV15 and TRBJ2-1, with 10 bases that match TRBD2. Germline loops: CDR1 LNHNV, CDR2 YYDKDF (reference sequence). The CDR3 has 16 residues. After removal of 3 bases from V and 8 bases from J, the junction contained 10 bases not matched to a gene. Here the CDR3 DNA reads TGTGCCACCAGCAGGTCCCTAACTAGCGGGGTGGATGAGCAGTTCTTC. As protein: CATSRSLTSGVDEQFF.